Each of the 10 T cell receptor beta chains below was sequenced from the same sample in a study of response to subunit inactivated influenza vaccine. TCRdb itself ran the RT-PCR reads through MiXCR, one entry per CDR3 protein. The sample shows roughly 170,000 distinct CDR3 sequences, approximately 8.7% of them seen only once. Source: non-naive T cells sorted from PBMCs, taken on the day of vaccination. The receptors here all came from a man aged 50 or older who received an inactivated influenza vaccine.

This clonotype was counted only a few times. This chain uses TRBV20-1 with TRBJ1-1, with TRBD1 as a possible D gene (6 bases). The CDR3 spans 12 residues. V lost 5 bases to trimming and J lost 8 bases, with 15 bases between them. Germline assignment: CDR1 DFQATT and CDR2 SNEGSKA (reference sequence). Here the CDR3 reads CSAGGQFGEAFF. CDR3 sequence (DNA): TGCAGTGCTGGGGGCCAGTTTGGAGAAGCTTTCTTT.

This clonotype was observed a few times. In DNA, the CDR3 is TGTGCCAGCAGCTTAGAACGCGGTGGGTCCAAAAACATTCAGTACTTC. Protein sequence: CASSLERGGSKNIQYF. The chain joins TRBV7-2 to TRBJ2-4, with D hard to call. The CDR3 totals 16 residues. Trimming stripped 1 base from V and 2 bases from J, with 12 bases between. Looked up from germline, CDR1 is SGHTA and CDR2 is FQGNSA. Together with reference TRBV7-2 and TRBJ2-4, the CDR3 gives the full variable domain: GAGVSQSPSNKVTEKGKDVELRCDPISGHTALYWYRQSLGQGLEFLIYFQGNSAPDKSGLPSDRFSAERTGGSVSTLTIQRTQQEDSAVYLCASSLERGGSKNIQYFGAGTRLSVL.

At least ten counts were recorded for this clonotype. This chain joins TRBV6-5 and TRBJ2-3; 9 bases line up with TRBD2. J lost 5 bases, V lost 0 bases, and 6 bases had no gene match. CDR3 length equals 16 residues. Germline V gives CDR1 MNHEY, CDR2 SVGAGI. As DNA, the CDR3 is TGTGCCAGCAGTTACTCCCTGGTAGCGGGAGAAGATACGCAGTATTTT. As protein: CASSYSLVAGEDTQYF.

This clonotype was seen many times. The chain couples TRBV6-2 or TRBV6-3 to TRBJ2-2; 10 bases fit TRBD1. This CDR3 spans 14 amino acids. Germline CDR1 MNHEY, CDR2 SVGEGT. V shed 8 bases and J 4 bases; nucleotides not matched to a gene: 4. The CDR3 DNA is TGTGCCAGCGGACAGGGGGGAAGCACCGGGGAGCTGTTTTTT. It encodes CASGQGGSTGELFF.

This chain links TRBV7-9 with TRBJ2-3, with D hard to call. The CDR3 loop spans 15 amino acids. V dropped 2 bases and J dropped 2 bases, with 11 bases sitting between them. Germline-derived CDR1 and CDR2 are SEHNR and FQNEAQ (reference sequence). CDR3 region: CASSLTSVATDTQYF. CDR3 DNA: TGTGCCAGCAGCTTAACAAGCGTTGCCACAGATACGCAGTATTTT.

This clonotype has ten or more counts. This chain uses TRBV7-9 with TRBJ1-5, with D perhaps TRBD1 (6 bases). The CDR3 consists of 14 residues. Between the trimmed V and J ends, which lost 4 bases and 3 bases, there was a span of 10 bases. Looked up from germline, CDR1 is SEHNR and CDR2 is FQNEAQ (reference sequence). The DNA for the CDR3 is TGTGCCAGCAGCTCGCAGGGGATCAATCAGCCCCAGCATTTT. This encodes CASSSQGINQPQHF.

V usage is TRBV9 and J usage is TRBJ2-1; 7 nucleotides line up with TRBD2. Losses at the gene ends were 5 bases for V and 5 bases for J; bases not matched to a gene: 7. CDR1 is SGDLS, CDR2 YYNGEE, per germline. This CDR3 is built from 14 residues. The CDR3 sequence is CASSWGGANNEQFF. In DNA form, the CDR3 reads TGTGCCAGCAGTTGGGGGGGAGCAAACAATGAGCAGTTCTTC. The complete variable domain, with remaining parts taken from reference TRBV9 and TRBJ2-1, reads DSGVTQTPKHLITATGQRVTLRCSPRSGDLSVYWYQQSLDQGLQFLIQYYNGEERAKGNILERFSAQQFPDLHSELNLSSLELGDSALYFCASSWGGANNEQFFGPGTRLTVL.

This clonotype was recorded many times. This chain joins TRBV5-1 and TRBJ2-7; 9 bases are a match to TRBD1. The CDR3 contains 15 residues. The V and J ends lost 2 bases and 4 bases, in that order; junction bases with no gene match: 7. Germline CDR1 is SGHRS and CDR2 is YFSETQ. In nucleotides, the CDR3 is TGCGCCAGCAGCTTCACACAGGGGGCAGTTTACGAGCAGTACTTC. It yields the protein CASSFTQGAVYEQYF.

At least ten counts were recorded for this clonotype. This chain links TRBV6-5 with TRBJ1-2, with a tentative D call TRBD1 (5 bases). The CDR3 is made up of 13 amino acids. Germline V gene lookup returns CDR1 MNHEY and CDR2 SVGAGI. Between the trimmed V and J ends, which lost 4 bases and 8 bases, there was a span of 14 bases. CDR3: CASSLPGTEGYTF. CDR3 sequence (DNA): TGTGCCAGCAGTTTACCCGGGACTGAAGGCTACACCTTC.

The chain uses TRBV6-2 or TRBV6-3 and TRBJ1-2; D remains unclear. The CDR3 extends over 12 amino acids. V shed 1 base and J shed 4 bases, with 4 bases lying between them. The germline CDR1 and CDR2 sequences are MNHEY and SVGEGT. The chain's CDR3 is CASSYWAYGYTF. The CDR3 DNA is TGTGCCAGCAGTTACTGGGCCTATGGCTACACCTTC.